The clone carrying this T cell receptor beta chain was picked up a small number of times. Its antigen remains unknown. The data are from a study of T cell repertoires in cytomegalovirus infection. Study information: In the study, CMV epitopes included recently identified HLA-C-restricted and well-studied HLA-B-restricted ones. Indicated by public TCR beta signatures were CMV infection and matching HLA type. Study-wide results and limits: Clonotypes of TCR beta that were HLA-C-restricted and CMV-specific dominated the ex vivo response. There were carriers of CMV plus the relevant HLA, and cumulative public TCR beta family frequency identified them.

Trimming took 11 bases from V and 6 from J, leaving 13 bases between them. Germline values: CDR1 SNHLY, CDR2 FYNNEI. This CDR3 has 12 amino acids. One entry per CDR3 protein, called by TCRdb with MiXCR from the reads. The top ten clones hold around 14% of a sample with around 770,000 distinct CDR3 sequences, 25% to 35% of them seen once. V and J are TRBV2 and TRBJ2-2; D is perhaps TRBD1 (6 bases). The sequencing used cultured CD8+ T cells from PBMCs, collected from culture after CMV antigen stimulation. The source is a human donor in good health (CMV status not recorded). Some clones in this sample may be carry-over from other donors' samples. This CDR3 reads CAGNRVSGELFF. For the CDR3, the DNA is TGTGCCGGGAACAGGGTGTCCGGGGAGCTGTTTTTT.